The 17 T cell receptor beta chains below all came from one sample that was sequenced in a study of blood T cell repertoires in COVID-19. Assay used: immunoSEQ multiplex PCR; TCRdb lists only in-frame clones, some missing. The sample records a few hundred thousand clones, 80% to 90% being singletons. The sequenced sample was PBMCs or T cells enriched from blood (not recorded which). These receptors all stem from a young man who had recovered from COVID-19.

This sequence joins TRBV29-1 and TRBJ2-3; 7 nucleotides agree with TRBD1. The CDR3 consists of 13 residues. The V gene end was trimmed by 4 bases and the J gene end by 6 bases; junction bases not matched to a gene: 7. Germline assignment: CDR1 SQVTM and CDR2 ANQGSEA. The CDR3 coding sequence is TGCAGCGTTGTGCGAGGGGGCCGGGATACGCAGTATTTT. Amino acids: CSVVRGGRDTQYF.

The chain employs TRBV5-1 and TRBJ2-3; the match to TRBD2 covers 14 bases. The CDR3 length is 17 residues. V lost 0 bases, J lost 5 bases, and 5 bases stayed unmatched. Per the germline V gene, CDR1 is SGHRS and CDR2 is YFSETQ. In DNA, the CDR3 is TGCGCCAGCAGCTTGGAGGGGACTAGCGGGAGTTTAGATACGCAGTATTTT. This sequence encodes CASSLEGTSGSLDTQYF.

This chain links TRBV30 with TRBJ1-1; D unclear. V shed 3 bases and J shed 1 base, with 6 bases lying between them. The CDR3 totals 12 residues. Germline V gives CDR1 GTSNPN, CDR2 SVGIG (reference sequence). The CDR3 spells CAWRNRNTEAFF. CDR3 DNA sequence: TGTGCCTGGAGAAATAGGAACACTGAAGCTTTCTTT.

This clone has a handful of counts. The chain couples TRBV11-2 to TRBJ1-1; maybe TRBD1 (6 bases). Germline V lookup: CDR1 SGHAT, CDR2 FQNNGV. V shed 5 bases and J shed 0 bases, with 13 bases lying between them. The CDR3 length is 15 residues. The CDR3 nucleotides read TGTGCCAGCAGCCCCGAGGGGGGGTTGAACACTGAAGCTTTCTTT. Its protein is CASSPEGGLNTEAFF.

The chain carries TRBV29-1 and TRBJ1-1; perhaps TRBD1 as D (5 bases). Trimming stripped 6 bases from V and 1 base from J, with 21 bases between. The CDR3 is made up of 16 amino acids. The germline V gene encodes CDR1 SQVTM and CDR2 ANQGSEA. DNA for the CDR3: TGCAGCGTGCCCTCCGGGGCGGGGAACTGGAACACTGAAGCTTTCTTT. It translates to CSVPSGAGNWNTEAFF.

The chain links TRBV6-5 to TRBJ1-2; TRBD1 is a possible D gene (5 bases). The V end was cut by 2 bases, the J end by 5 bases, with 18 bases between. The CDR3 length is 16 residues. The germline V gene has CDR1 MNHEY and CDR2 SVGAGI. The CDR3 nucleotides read TGTGCCAGCAGTTACGGTACTATGGGGCCGGCATATGGCTACACCTTC. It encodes CASSYGTMGPAYGYTF.

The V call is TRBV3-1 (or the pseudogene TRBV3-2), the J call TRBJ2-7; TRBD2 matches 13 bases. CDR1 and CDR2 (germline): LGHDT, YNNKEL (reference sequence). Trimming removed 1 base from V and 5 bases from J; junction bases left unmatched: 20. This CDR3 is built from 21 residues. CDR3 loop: CASSQGGEGLAGIRGLHEQYF. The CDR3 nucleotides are TGTGCCAGCAGCCAAGGAGGTGAGGGACTAGCGGGAATCCGGGGTCTCCACGAGCAGTACTTC.

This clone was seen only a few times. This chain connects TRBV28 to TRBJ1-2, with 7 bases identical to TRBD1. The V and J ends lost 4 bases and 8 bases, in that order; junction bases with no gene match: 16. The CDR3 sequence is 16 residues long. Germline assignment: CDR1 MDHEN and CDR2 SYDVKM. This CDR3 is CASSSSSRQGLGGYTF. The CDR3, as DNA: TGTGCCAGCAGTTCCTCATCGAGACAGGGATTAGGAGGCTACACCTTC.

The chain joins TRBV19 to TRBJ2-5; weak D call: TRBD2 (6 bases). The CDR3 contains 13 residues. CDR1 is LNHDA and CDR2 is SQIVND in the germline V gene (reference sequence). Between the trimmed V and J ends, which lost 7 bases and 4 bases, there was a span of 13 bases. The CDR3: CASIGGAGETQYF. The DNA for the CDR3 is TGTGCCAGTATCGGAGGGGCCGGAGAGACCCAGTACTTC.

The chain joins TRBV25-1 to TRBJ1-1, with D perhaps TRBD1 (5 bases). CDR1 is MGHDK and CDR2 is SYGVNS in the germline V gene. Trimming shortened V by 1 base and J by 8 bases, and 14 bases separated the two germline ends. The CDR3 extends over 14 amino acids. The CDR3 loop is CASSEFFGGAEAFF. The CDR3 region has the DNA TGTGCCAGCAGTGAATTTTTCGGAGGGGCCGAAGCTTTCTTT.

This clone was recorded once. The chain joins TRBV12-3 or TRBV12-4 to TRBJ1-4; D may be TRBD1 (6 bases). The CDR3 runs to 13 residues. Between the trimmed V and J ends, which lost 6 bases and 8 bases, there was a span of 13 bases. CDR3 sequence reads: CASSQGLREKLFF. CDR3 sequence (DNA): TGTGCCAGCAGCCAGGGGCTGCGGGAAAAACTGTTTTTT.

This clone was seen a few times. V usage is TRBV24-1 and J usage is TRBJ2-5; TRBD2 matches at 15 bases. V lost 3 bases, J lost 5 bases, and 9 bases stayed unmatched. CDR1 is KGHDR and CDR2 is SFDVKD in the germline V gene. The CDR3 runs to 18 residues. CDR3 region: CATSDPGLAGGPEETQYF. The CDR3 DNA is TGTGCCACCAGTGATCCAGGACTAGCGGGAGGGCCTGAGGAGACCCAGTACTTC.

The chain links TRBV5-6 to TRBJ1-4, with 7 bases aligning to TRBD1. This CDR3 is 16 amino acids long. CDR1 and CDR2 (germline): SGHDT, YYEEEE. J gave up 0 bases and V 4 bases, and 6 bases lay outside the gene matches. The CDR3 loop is CASSTRQGATNEKLFF. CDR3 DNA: TGTGCCAGCAGCACACGACAGGGAGCAACTAATGAAAAACTGTTTTTT.

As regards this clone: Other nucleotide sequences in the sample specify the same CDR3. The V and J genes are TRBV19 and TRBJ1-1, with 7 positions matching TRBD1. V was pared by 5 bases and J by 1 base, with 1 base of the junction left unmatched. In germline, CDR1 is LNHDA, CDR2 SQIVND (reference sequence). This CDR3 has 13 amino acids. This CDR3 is CASSRQGNTEAFF. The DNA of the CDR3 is TGTGCCAGTAGTCGACAGGGGAACACTGAAGCTTTCTTT.

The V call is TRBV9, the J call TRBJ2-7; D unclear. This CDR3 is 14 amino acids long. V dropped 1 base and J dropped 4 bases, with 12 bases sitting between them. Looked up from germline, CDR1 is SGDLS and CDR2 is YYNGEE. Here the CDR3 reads CASSVNSGTYEQYF. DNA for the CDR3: TGTGCCAGCAGCGTAAATTCAGGAACTTACGAGCAGTACTTC.

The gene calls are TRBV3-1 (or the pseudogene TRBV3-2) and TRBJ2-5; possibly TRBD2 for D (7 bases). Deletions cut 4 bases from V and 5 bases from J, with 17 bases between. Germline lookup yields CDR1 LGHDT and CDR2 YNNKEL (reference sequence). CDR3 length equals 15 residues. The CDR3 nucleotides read TGTGCCAGCAGCCGGGGGCTGGGGGACTATGAGACCCAGTACTTC. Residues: CASSRGLGDYETQYF.

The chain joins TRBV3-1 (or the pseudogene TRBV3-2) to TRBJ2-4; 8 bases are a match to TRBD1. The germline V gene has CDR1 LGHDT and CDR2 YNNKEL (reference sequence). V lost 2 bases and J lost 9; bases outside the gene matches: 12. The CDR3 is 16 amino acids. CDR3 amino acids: CASSQRTQGAQGIQYF. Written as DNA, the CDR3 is TGTGCCAGCAGCCAAAGGACCCAGGGGGCGCAGGGCATTCAGTACTTC.